This T cell receptor (beta chain) was obtained from a study of identical twins. In its sample, this clonotype was seen many times. Antigen: not known. Overall study findings and caveats: Alpha sequences out of frame and shared by twins had excess low generation probability. Fewer insertions characterized abundant cord blood beta clonotypes, whereas memory repertoires showed none. The study reached conclusions through statistical analysis that was cross-sectional, not following the same donors.

With template switching, a universal primer site was added, and the cDNA carried unique molecular identifiers. Via MiXCR, TCRdb re-called the 5' RACE reads, giving one row per CDR3 protein. The repertoire holds more than 350,000 distinct CDR3 sequences, around 9% seen once, with approximately 9.3% in the top ten. The germline V gene encodes CDR1 SEHNR and CDR2 FQNEAQ (reference sequence). V was clipped by 3 bases and J by 2 bases; unmatched bases: 1. CDR3 length: 15 residues. This TCR was recovered from a woman aged 45-60 years in good health. The sequenced material came from naive T cells sorted from blood. The rearrangement uses TRBV7-9 and TRBJ2-1; 10 nucleotides line up with TRBD2. The CDR3 sequence is CASSFSGRPYNEQFF. The CDR3 region has the DNA TGTGCCAGCAGCTTTAGCGGGAGGCCCTACAATGAGCAGTTCTTC.